The 5 T cell receptor beta chains below come from one sample, sequenced in a study of blood T cell repertoires in COVID-19. Clones were read by immunoSEQ multiplex PCR, and TCRdb kept only the in-frame ones, dropping some. The repertoire includes 250,000 to 300,000 clones, roughly nine tenths of them detected once, and 12% sits in the top ten. The sample comprised peripheral blood. The source of these receptors is a woman in her 30s with COVID-19, enrolled during active disease.

The chain combines TRBV2 with TRBJ2-7; 8 bases agree with TRBD2. CDR3 length equals 14 residues. Looked up from germline, CDR1 is SNHLY and CDR2 is FYNNEI. J was trimmed by 3 bases and V by 3 bases; bases with no gene match: 4. The CDR3: CASSDPSGLYEQYF. The CDR3 DNA sequence: TGTGCCAGCAGTGACCCTAGCGGGCTCTACGAGCAGTACTTC.

The chain recombines TRBV27 with TRBJ2-3, with 7 bases identical to TRBD2. Germline lookup yields CDR1 MNHEY and CDR2 SMNVEV (reference sequence). V shed 7 bases and J 0 bases; nucleotides not matched to a gene: 4. The CDR3 covers 14 residues. CDR3 bases: TGTGCCAGCACCCCCGGGGGGAGCACAGATACGCAGTATTTT. Amino acids: CASTPGGSTDTQYF.

The rearrangement links TRBV5-4 to TRBJ1-2; the D is unclear. Germline values: CDR1 SGHNT, CDR2 YYREEE (reference sequence). V gave up 0 bases and J gave up 0 bases, with 9 bases separating them. The CDR3 has 15 amino acids. As DNA, the CDR3 is TGTGCCAGCAGCTTGGCGGCAGGTACTAACTATGGCTACACCTTC. It is translated as CASSLAAGTNYGYTF. The full variable domain, rest sourced from reference TRBV5-4 and TRBJ1-2, is ETGVTQSPTHLIKTRGQQVTLRCSSQSGHNTVSWYQQALGQGPQFIFQYYREEENGRGNFPPRFSGLQFPNYSSELNVNALELDDSALYLCASSLAAGTNYGYTFGSGTRLTVV.

The genes are TRBV27 and TRBJ1-2; D unresolved. The CDR3 covers 13 residues. V dropped 2 bases and J dropped 5 bases, with 9 bases sitting between them. The germline CDR1 and CDR2 sequences are MNHEY and SMNVEV (reference sequence). CDR3 amino acids: CASSLRSGYGYTF. The CDR3 DNA is TGTGCCAGCAGTTTACGCTCGGGGTATGGCTACACCTTC.

In its sample, this clone was seen once. The J gene is TRBJ1-1, the V gene TRBV6-5, with 7 bases matching TRBD1. Germline CDR1 MNHEY, CDR2 SVGAGI. The V gene end was trimmed by 4 bases and the J gene end by 1 base; junction bases not matched to a gene: 9. The CDR3 has 16 amino acids. CDR3 nucleotide sequence: TGTGCCAGCAGTTCCCATAAGACAGGGAGGAACACTGAAGCTTTCTTT. Translated, it gives CASSSHKTGRNTEAFF.